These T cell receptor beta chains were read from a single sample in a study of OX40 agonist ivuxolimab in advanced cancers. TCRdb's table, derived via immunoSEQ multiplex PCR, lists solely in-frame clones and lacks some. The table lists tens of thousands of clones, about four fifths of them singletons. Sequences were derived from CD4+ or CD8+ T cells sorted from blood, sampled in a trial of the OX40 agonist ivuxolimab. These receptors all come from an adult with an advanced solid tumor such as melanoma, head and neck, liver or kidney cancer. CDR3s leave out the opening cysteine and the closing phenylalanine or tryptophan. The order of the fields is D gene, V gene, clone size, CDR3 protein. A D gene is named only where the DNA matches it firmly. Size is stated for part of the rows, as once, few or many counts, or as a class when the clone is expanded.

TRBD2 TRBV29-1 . SVGLAGSYADTQY
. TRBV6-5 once ASSYSTSPPETQY
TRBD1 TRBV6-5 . ASSQQGGSLYGYT
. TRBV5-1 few ASSGWDGMNTEAF
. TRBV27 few ASSLIPVTSYEQY
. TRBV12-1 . ASSPNLKGGDTEAF
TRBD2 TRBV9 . ASSDVSGGLADTQY
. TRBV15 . ATSALAKNIQY
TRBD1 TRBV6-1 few ASSARQGHEQY
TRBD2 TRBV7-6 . ASSPLAGESSYEQY
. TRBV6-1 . ASSEEARYEQY
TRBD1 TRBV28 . ASSSQGAHPYEQY
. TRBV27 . ASSDTGELF
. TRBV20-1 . SAKKGTEAF
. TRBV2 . AGYPGVVSEAF
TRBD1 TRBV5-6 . ASSYVDRGGTEAF
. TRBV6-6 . ASSGTSGNTIY
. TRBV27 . ASSFTTTHNEQF
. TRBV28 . ASSSVGRSSYEQY
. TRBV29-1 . SGQVSSYGYT
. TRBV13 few ASSLGLPAGNTIY
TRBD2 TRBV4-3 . ASSQIPGLAGDEQY
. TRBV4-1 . ASSQEGVTYEQY
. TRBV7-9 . ASSQGLWFSEAF
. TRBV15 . ATSDGTDTQY
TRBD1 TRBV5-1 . ASSLTGVDTEAF
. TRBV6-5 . ASSSRGAGELF
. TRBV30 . AWSVLAEQETQY
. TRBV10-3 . AINRVDTGELF
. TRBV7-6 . ASSITDLGKVFGSGANVLT
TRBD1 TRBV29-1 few SVESMGQGYSTQY
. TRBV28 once ASSFQGSGNTIY
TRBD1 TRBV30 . AWSEGTASYEQY
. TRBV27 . ASSSGGIEAF
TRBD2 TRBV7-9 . ASSPGTSSTYEQY
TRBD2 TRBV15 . ATSRRAGEGPDTQY
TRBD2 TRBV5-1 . ASSLGLAGQETQY